This TCR beta chain was captured in a study of cytomegalovirus exposure and HLA in healthy donors. About this clone: Its specificity is unknown.

The CDR3 sequence is 16 residues long. Germline CDR1 MNHEY, CDR2 SMNVEV (reference sequence). The germline V and J ends were trimmed by 6 bases and 4 bases, with 22 bases remaining between them. Study-level findings and limits: The study dropped some indistinguishable V segments, TRBV6-2 and TRBV6-3 among them. The authors listed roughly 150 TCR beta chains as cytomegalovirus-associated.

With 60 Vbeta and 13 Jbeta primers, the PCR was carried out. Source study methods: The count from a later analysis was about 80 million unique TCR beta chains, some 12 million of them shared. The repertoire was sequenced with immunoSEQ multiplex PCR; TCRdb's copy has only in-frame clones and lacks some. Clone size and V and J calls were adopted from that table, with D and trimming inferred from the DNA. The listing contains approximately 210,000 clones. The chain has TRBV27 and TRBJ2-7; maybe TRBD2 (6 bases). The sequenced material came from PBMCs. The clonotype originates from a woman in her twenties or thirties in good health and CMV-seropositive. CDR3 protein: CASRTSRSREVYEQYF. The CDR3 nucleotides read TGTGCCAGCAGGACCAGTAGGAGCAGGGAGGTTTACGAGCAGTACTTC.